This TCR beta chain was recorded in a study of monozygotic twins with inflammatory bowel disease. Germline V gene lookup returns CDR1 LNHDA and CDR2 SQIVND (reference sequence). The CDR3 runs 12 residues. TCRdb reprocessed the 5' RACE reads and reports one entry per CDR3 protein, with no DNA. The sample spans tens of thousands of distinct CDR3 sequences; the ten largest clones claim about 7.4%. The chain employs TRBV19 and TRBJ1-6; TCRdb's D call of TRBD1 is untestable without DNA. The sequencing input was blood. This TCR came from a human donor with ulcerative colitis or Crohn's disease, or a healthy co-twin of an affected twin (not recorded which). The CDR3 is CASSFPASPLHF.